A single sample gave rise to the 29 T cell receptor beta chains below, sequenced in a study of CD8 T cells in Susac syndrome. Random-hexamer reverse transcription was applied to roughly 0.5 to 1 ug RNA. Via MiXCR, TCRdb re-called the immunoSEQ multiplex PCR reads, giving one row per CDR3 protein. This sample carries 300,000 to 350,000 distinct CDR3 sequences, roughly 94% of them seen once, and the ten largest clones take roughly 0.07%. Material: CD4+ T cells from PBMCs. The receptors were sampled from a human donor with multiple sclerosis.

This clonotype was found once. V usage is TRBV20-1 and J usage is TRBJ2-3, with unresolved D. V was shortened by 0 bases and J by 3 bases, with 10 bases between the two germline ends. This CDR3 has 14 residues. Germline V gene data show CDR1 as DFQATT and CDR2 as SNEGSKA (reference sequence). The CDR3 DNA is TGCAGTGCTAGAGATGGGGTTTGGACAGATACGCAGTATTTT. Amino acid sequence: CSARDGVWTDTQYF.

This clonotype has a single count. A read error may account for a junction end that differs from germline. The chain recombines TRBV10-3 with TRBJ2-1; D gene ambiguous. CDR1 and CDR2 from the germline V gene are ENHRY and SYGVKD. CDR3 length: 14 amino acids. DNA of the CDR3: TGTGCCATCAGTGAGAGGGCCCTCTACATTGAGCAGTTCTTC. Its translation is CAISERALYIEQFF.

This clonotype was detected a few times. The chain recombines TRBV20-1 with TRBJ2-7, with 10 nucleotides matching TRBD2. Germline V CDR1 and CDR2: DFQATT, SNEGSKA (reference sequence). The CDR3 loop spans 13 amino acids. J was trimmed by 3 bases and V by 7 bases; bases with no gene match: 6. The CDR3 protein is CSGVLAGVYEQYF. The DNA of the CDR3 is TGCAGTGGGGTCCTAGCGGGAGTCTACGAGCAGTACTTC.

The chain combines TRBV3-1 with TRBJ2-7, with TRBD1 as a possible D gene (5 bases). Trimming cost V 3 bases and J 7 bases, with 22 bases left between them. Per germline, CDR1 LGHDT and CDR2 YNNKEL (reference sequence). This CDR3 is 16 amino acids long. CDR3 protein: CASSQEGTGTTEEQYF. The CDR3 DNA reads TGTGCCAGCAGCCAGGAAGGCACAGGCACCACAGAAGAGCAGTACTTC.

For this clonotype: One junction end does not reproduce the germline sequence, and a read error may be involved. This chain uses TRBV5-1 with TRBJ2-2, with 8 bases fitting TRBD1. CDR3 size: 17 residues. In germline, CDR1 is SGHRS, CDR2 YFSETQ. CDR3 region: CASTLTAGTGNTGELFF. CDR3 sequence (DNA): TGCGCCAGCACCTTGACCGCCGGGACAGGGAACACCGGGGAGCTGTTTTTT.

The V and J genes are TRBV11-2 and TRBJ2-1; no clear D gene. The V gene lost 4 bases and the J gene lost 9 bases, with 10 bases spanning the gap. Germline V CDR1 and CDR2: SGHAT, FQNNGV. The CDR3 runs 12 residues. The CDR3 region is CASSSSIGEQFF. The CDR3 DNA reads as TGTGCCAGCAGCTCAAGTATCGGTGAGCAGTTCTTC.

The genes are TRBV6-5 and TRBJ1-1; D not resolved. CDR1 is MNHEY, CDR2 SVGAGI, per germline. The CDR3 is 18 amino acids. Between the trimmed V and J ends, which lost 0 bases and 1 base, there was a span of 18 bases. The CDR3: CASSYSAVLFVGNTEAFF. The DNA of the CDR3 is TGTGCCAGCAGTTACTCTGCGGTCCTGTTTGTTGGGAACACTGAAGCTTTCTTT.

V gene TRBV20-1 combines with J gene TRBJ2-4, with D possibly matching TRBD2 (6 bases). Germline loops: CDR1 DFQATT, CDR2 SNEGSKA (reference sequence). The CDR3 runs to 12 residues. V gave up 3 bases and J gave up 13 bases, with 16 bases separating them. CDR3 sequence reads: CSASPLGGLQYF. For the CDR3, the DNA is TGCAGTGCTAGCCCTCTCGGGGGTCTACAGTACTTC.

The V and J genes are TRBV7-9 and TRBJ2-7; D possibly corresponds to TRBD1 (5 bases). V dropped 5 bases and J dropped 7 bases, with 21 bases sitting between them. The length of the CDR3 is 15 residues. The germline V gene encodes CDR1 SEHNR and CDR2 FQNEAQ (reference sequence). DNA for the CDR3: TGTGCCAGCAGCCCTGGGGCCCTTGGCACTCGGGAGCAGTACTTC. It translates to CASSPGALGTREQYF.

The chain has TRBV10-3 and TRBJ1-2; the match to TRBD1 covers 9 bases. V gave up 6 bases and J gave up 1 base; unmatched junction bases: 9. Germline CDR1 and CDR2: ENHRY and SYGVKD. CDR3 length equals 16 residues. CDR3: CAISLGQGARNYGYTF. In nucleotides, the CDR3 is TGTGCCATCAGCCTGGGACAGGGAGCTCGTAACTATGGCTACACCTTC.

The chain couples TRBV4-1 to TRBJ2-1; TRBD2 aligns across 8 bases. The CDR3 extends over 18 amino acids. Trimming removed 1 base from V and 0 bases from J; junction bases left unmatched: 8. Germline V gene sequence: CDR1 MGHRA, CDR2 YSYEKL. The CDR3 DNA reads TGCGCCAGCAGCCAAGTTCTTCTAGCGGGTAACTCCTACAATGAGCAGTTCTTC. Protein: CASSQVLLAGNSYNEQFF.

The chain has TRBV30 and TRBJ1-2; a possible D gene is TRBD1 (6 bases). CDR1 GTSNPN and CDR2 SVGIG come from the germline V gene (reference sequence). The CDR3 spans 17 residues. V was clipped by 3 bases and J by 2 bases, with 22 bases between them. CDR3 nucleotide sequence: TGTGCCTGGAGCCGACCCATTCACGGGGACACAAACTATGGCTACACCTTC. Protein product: CAWSRPIHGDTNYGYTF.

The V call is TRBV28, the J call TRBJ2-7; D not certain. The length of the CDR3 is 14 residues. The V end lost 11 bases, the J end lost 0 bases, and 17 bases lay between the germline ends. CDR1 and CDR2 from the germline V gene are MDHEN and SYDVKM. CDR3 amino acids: CASSAPPSSYEQYF. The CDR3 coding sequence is TGTGCCTCTTCAGCTCCCCCAAGCTCCTACGAGCAGTACTTC.

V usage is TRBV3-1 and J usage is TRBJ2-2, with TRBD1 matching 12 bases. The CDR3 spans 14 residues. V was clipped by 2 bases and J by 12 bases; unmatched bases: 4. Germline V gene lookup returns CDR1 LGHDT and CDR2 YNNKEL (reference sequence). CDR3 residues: CASSQKGTGGKLFF. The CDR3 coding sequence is TGTGCCAGCAGCCAAAAGGGGACAGGGGGCAAGCTGTTTTTT.

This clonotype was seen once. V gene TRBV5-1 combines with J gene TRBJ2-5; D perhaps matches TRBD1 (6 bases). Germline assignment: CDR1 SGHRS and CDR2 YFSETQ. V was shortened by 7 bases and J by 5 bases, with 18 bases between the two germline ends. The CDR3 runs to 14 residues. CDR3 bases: TGCGCCAGCTCCCTGGGGGCCTCCCGCGAGACCCAGTACTTC. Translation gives CASSLGASRETQYF.

The CDR3 nucleotides read TGTGCCAGCAGCGCAGGGGTCCGCGCTAACTATGGCTACACCTTC. This translates into CASSAGVRANYGYTF. The genes are TRBV7-2 and TRBJ1-2; tentative D call: TRBD1 (6 bases). The CDR3 extends over 15 amino acids. Per germline, CDR1 SGHTA and CDR2 FQGNSA. V was pared by 5 bases and J by 0 bases, with 13 bases between.

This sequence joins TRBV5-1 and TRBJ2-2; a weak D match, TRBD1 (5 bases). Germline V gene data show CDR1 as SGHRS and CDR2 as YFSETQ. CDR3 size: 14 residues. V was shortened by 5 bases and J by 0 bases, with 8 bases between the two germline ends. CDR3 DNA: TGCGCCAGCAGGGACACTTCGAACACCGGGGAGCTGTTTTTT. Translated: CASRDTSNTGELFF.

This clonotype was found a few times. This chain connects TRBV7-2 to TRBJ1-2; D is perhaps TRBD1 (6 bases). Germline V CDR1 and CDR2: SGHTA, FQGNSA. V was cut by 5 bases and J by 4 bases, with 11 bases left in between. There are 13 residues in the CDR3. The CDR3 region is CASSQDSFYGYTF. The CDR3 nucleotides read TGTGCCAGCAGCCAGGACAGCTTCTATGGCTACACCTTC.

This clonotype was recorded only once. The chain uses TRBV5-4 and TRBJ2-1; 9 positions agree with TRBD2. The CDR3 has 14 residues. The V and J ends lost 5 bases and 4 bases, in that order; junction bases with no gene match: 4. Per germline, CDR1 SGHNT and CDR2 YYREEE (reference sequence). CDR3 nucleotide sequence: TGTGCCAGCAGACCTAGCGGGATTTACAATGAGCAGTTCTTC. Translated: CASRPSGIYNEQFF.

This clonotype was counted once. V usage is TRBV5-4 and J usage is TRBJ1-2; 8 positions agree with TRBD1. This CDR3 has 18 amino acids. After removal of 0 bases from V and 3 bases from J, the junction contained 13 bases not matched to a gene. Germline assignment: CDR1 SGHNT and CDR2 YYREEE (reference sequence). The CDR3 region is CASSLGAGVRGPDYGYTF. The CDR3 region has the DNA TGTGCCAGCAGCTTGGGAGCCGGTGTCAGGGGGCCGGACTATGGCTACACCTTC.

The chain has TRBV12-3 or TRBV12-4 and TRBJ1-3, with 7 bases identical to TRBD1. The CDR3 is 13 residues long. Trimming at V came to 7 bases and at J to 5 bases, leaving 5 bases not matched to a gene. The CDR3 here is CASTGTVRNTIYF. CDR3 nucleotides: TGTGCCAGCACGGGGACAGTCCGAAACACCATATATTTT.

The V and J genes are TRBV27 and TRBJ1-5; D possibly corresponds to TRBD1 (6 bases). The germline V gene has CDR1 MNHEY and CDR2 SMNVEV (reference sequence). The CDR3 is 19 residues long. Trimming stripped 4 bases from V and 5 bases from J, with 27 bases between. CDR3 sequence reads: CASSSGAVWGGGKDQPQHF. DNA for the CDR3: TGTGCCAGCAGTTCGGGGGCCGTGTGGGGGGGCGGAAAGGATCAGCCCCAGCATTTT.

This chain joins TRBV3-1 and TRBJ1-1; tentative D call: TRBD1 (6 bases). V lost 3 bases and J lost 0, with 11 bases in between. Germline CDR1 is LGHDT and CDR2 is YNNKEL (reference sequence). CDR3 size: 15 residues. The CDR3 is CASSHRTVLNTEAFF. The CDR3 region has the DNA TGTGCCAGCAGCCACCGGACAGTTTTGAACACTGAAGCTTTCTTT.

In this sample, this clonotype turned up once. CDR3 protein: CASSFRRSGETQYF. The CDR3 DNA reads TGTGCCAGCAGCTTTAGACGTTCTGGGGAGACCCAGTACTTC. The rearrangement joins TRBV7-9 to TRBJ2-5, with D unclear. This CDR3 is 14 amino acids long. Germline V lookup: CDR1 SEHNR, CDR2 FQNEAQ (reference sequence). V dropped 3 bases and J dropped 5 bases, with 13 bases sitting between them. Based on the CDR3 plus reference TRBV7-9 and TRBJ2-5, the full variable domain is DTGVSQNPRHKITKRGQNVTFRCDPISEHNRLYWYRQTLGQGPEFLTYFQNEAQLEKSRLLSDRFSAERPKGSFSTLEIQRTEQGDSAMYLCASSFRRSGETQYFGPGTRLLVL.

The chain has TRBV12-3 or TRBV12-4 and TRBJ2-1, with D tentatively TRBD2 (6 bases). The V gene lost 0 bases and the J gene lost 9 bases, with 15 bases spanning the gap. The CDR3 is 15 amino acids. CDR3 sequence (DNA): TGTGCCAGCAGTTTAGCGGGGCTGGAGGGCGGTGAGCAGTTCTTC. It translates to CASSLAGLEGGEQFF.

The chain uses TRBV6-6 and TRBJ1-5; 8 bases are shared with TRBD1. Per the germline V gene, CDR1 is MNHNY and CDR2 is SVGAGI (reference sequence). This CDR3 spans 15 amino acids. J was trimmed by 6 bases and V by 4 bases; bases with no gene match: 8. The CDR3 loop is CASSFLVQGAQPQHF. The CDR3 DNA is TGTGCCAGCAGTTTCCTAGTCCAGGGGGCTCAGCCCCAGCATTTT.

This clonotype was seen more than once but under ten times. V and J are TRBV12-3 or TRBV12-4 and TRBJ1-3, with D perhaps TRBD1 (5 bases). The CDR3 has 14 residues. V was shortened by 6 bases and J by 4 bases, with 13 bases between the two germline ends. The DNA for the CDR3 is TGTGCCAGCAGGTCTCAGGGTGCCGGAAACACCATATATTTT. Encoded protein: CASRSQGAGNTIYF.

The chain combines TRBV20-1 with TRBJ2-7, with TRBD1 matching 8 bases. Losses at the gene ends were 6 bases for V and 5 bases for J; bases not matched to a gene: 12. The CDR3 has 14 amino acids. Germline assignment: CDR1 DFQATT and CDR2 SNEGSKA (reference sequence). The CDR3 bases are TGCAGTGCCCTCTCCGGGACAGGCCAGGACGAGCAGTACTTC. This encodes CSALSGTGQDEQYF.

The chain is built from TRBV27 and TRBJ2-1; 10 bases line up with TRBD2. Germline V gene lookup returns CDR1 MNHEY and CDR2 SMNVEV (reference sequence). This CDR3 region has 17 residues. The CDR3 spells CAKHTLAGVPARNEQFF. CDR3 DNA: TGTGCAAAGCATACGCTAGCGGGAGTACCAGCTCGCAATGAGCAGTTCTTC.